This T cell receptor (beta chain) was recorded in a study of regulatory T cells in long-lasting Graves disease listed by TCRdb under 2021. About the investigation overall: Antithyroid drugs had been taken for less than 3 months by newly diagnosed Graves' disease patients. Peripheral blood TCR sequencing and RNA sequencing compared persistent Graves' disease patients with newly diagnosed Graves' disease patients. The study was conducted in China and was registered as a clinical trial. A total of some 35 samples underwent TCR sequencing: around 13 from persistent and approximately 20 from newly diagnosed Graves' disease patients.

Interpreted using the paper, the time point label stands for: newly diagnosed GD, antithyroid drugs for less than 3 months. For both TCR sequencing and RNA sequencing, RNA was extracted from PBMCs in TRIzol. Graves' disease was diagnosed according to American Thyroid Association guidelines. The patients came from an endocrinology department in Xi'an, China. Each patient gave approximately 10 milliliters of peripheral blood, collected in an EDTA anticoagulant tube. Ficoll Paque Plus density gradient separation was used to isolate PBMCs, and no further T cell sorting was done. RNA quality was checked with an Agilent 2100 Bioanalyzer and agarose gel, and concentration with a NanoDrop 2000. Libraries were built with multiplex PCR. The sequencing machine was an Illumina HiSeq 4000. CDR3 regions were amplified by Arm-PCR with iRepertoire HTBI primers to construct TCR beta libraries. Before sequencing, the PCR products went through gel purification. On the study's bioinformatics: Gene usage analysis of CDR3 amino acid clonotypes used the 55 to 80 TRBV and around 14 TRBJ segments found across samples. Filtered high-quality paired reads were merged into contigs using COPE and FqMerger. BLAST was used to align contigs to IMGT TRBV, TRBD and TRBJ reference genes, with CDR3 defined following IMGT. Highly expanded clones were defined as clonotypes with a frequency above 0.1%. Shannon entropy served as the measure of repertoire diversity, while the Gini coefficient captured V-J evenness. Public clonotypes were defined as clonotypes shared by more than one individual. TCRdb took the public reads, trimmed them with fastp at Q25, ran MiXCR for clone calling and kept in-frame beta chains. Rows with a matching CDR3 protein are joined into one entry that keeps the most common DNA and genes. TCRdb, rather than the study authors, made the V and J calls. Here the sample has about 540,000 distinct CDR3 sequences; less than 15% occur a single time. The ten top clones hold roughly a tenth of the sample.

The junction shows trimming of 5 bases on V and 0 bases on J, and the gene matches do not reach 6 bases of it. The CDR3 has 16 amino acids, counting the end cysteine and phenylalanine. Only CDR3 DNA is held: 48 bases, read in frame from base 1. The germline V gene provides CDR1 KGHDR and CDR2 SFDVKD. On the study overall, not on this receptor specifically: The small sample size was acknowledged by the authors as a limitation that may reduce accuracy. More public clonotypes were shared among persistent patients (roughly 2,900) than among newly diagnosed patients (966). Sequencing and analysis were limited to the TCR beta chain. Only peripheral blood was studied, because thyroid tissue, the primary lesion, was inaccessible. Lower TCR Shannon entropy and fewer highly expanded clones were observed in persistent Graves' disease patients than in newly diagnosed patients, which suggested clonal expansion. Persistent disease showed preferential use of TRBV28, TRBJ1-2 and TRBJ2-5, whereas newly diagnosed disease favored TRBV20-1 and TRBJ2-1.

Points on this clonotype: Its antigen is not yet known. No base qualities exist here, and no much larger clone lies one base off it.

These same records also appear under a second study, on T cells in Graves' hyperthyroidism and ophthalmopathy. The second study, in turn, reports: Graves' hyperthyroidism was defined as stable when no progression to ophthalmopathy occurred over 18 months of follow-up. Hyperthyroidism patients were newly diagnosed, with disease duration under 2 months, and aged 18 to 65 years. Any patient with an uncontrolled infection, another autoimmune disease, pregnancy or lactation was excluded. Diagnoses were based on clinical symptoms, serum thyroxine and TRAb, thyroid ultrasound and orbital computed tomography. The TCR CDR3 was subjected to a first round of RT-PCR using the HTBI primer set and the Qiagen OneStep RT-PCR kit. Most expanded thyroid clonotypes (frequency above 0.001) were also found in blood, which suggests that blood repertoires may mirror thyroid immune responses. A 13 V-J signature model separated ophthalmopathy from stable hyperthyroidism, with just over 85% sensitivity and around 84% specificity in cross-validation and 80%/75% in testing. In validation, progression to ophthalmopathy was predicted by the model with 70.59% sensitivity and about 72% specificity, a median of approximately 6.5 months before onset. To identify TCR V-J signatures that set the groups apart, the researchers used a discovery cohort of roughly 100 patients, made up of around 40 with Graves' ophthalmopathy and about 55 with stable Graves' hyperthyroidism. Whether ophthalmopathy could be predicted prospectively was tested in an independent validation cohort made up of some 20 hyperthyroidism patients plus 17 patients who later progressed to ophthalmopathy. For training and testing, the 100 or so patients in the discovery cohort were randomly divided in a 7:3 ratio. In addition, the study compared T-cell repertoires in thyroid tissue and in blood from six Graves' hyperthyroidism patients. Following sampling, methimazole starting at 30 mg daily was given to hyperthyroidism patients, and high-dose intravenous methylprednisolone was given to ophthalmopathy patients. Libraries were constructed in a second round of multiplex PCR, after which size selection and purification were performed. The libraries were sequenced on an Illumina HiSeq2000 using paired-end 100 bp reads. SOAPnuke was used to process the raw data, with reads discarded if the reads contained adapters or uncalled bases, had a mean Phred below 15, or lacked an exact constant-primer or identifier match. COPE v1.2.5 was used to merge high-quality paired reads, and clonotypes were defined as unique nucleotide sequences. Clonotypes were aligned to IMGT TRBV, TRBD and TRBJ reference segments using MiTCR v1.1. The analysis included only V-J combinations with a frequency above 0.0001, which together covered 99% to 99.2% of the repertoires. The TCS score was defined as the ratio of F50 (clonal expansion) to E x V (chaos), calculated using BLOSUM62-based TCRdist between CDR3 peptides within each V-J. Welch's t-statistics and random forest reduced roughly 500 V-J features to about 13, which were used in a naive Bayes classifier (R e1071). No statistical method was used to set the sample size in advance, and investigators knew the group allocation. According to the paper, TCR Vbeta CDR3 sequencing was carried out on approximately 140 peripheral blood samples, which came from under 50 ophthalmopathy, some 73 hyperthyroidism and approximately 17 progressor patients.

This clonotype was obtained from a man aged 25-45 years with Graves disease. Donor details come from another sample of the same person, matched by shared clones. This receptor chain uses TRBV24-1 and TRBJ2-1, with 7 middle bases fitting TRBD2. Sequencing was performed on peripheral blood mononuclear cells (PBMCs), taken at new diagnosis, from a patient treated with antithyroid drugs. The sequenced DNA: TGTGCCACCAGTGGGGCGGCTAGCGGCTCCTACAATGAGCAGTTCTTC. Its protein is CATSGAASGSYNEQFF.